This entry lists 5 T cell receptor beta chains sequenced from one sample in a study of T cells in Graves' hyperthyroidism and ophthalmopathy. RNA transcripts gave rise to amplified TCR beta CDR3 regions. TCR CDR3 underwent first-round RT-PCR with the HTBI primer set. TCRdb fed the multiplex PCR reads into MiXCR, producing one record per CDR3 protein. This sample has roughly 500,000 distinct CDR3 sequences, with about 45% found just once. The sequencing input was peripheral blood or thyroid tissue (not recorded which). Every receptor here comes from an adult woman with Graves' disease, either hyperthyroidism or ophthalmopathy (not recorded which).

J is TRBJ1-6 and V is TRBV20-1; D gene unclear. V lost 6 bases and J lost 10, with 19 bases in between. This CDR3 has 14 amino acids. Germline V lookup: CDR1 DFQATT, CDR2 SNEGSKA (reference sequence). CDR3 in DNA: TGCAGTGCCCCGAGAGGGCAGCTGGACTCACCCCTCCACTTT. This gives the protein CSAPRGQLDSPLHF.

This clonotype came up many times. The genes are TRBV3-1 and TRBJ1-1; D is uncertain. CDR1 and CDR2 (germline): LGHDT, YNNKEL (reference sequence). This CDR3 is 13 amino acids long. V lost 4 bases and J lost 9, with 15 bases in between. This chain's CDR3 is CASSPYGQDKAFF. CDR3 DNA sequence: TGTGCCAGCAGCCCATATGGGCAGGATAAAGCTTTCTTT.

V gene TRBV10-2 combines with J gene TRBJ2-7; D possibly uses TRBD1 or TRBD2 (5 bases each). The CDR3 has 17 amino acids. Per the germline V gene, CDR1 is WSHSY and CDR2 is SAAADI. V lost 6 bases, J lost 6 bases, and 27 bases lay in between. This CDR3 is CASRGTATWSSSPEQYF. The DNA of the CDR3 is TGCGCCAGCAGGGGGACCGCAACCTGGTCTTCGAGTCCCGAGCAGTACTTC.

This clonotype was seen a few times. The chain uses TRBV7-8 and TRBJ1-1; D is unresolved. V was shortened by 5 bases and J by 1 base, with 14 bases between the two germline ends. CDR1 and CDR2 from the germline V gene are SGHVS and FQNEAQ. The CDR3 length is 15 residues. The chain's CDR3 is CASSAPSGSNTEAFF. CDR3 bases: TGTGCCAGCAGCGCCCCTAGCGGGTCGAACACTGAAGCTTTCTTT. Together with reference TRBV7-8 and TRBJ1-1, the CDR3 gives the full variable domain: GAGVSQSPRYKVAKRGQDVALRCDPISGHVSLFWYQQALGQGPEFLTYFQNEAQLDKSGLPSDRFFAERPEGSVSTLKIQRTQQEDSAVYLCASSAPSGSNTEAFFGQGTRLTVV.

The CDR3 DNA reads TGTGCCAGCAGCTTAGGCGTGGCCTACGAGCAGTACTTC. Its translation is CASSLGVAYEQYF. The gene calls are TRBV7-9 and TRBJ2-7; D call uncertain. V lost 1 base, J lost 2 bases, and 6 bases lay in between. Germline V gene data show CDR1 as SEHNR and CDR2 as FQNEAQ (reference sequence). The CDR3 loop spans 13 amino acids.